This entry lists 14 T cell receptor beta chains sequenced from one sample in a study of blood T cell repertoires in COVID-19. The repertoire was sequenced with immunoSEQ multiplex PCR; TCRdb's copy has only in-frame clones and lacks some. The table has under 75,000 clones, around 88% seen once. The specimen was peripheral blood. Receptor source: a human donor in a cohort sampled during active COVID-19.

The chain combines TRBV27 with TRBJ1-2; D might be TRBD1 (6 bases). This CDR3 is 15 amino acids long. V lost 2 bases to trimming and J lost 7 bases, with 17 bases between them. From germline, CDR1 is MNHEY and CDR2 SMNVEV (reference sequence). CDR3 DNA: TGTGCCAGCAGTTTAGGGCTTGCAGGGGCCGGTGGCTACACCTTC. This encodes CASSLGLAGAGGYTF.

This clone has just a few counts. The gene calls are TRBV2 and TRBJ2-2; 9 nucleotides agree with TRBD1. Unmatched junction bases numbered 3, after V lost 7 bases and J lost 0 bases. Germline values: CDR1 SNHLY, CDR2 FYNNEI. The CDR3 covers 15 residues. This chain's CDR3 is CASKGQGSNTGELFF. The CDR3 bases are TGTGCCAGCAAGGGACAGGGTTCGAACACCGGGGAGCTGTTTTTT.

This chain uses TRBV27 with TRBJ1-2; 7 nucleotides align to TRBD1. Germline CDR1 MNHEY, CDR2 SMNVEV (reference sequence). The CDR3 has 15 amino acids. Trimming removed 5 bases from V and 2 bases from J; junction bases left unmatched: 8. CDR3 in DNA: TGTGCCAGCAGTGCCCGGACAGGCCACAACTATGGCTACACCTTC. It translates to CASSARTGHNYGYTF.

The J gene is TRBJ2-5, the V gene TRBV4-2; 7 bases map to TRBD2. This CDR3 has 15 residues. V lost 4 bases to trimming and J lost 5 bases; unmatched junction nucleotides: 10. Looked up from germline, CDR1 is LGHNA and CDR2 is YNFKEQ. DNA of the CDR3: TGTGCCAGCAGCCCCCTTGGGGCGGGGGATGAGACCCAGTACTTC. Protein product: CASSPLGAGDETQYF.

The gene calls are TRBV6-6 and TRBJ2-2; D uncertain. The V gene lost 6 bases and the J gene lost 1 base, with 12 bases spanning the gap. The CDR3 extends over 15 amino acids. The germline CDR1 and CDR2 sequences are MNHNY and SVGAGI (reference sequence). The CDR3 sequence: CASSLGVGNTGELFF. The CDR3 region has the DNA TGTGCCAGCAGCCTCGGAGTTGGGAACACCGGGGAGCTGTTTTTT.

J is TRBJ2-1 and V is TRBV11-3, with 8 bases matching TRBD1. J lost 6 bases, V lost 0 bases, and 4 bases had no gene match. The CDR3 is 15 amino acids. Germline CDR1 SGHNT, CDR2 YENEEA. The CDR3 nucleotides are TGTGCCAGCAGCTTAGATGGCAGGGGGCTCAATGAGCAGTTCTTC. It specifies CASSLDGRGLNEQFF.

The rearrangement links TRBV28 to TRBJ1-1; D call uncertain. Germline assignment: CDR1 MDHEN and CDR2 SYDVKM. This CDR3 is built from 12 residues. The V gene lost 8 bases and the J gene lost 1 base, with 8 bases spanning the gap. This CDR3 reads CASREWNTEAFF. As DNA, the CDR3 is TGTGCCAGCCGGGAGTGGAACACTGAAGCTTTCTTT. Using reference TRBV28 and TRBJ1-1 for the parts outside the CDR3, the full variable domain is DVKVTQSSRYLVKRTGEKVFLECVQDMDHENMFWYRQDPGLGLRLIYFSYDVKMKEKGDIPEGYSVSREKKERFSLILESASTNQTSMYLCASREWNTEAFFGQGTRLTVV.

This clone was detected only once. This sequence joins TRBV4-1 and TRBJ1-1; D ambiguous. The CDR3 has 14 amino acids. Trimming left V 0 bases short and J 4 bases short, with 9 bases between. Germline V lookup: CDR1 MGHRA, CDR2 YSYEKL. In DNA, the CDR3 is TGCGCCAGCAGCCAAGAACGCCGAGGCACTGAAGCTTTCTTT. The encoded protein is CASSQERRGTEAFF.

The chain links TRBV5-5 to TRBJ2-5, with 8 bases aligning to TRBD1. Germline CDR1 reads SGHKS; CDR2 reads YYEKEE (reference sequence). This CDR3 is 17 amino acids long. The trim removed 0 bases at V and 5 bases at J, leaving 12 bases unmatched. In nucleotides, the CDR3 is TGTGCCAGCAGCTTGGGACCCGGACAGGGAGTTCGGGAGACCCAGTACTTC. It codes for CASSLGPGQGVRETQYF.

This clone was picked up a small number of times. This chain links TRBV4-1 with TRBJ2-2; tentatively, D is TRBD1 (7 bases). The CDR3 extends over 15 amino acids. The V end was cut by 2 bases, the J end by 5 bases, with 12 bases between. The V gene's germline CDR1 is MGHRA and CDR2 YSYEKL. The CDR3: CASSQRGRGTGELFF. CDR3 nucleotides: TGCGCCAGCAGCCAAAGGGGGCGGGGAACCGGGGAGCTGTTTTTT.

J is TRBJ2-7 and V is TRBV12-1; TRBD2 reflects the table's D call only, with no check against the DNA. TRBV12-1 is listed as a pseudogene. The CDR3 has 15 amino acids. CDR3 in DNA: TGTGCCAGCAGGCGTCTAGCGGAAAGCTCCTACGAGCAGTACTTC. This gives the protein CASRRLAESSYEQYF.

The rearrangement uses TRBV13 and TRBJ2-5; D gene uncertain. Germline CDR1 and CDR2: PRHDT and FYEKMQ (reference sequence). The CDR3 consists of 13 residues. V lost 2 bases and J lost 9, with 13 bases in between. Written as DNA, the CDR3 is TGTGCCAGCAGCTTACAAAGAACGCAGGCCCAGTACTTC. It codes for CASSLQRTQAQYF. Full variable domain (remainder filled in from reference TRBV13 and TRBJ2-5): AAGVIQSPRHLIKEKRETATLKCYPIPRHDTVYWYQQGPGQDPQFLISFYEKMQSDKGSIPDRFSAQQFSDYHSELNMSSLELGDSALYFCASSLQRTQAQYFGPGTRLLVL.

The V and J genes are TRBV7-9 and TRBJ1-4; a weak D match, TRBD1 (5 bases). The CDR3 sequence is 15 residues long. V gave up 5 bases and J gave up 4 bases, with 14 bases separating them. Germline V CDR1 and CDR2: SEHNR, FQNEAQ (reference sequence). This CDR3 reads CASSHTGTYNEKLFF. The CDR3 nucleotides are TGTGCCAGCAGCCATACCGGGACTTATAATGAAAAACTGTTTTTT.

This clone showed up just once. As DNA, the CDR3 is TGCGCCAGCAGCTTGGGAGCTATGAACACTGAAGCTTTCTTT. It encodes CASSLGAMNTEAFF. The chain employs TRBV5-1 and TRBJ1-1, with D uncertain. V was shortened by 0 bases and J by 0 bases, with 6 bases between the two germline ends. Germline assignment: CDR1 SGHRS and CDR2 YFSETQ. CDR3 length equals 14 residues.